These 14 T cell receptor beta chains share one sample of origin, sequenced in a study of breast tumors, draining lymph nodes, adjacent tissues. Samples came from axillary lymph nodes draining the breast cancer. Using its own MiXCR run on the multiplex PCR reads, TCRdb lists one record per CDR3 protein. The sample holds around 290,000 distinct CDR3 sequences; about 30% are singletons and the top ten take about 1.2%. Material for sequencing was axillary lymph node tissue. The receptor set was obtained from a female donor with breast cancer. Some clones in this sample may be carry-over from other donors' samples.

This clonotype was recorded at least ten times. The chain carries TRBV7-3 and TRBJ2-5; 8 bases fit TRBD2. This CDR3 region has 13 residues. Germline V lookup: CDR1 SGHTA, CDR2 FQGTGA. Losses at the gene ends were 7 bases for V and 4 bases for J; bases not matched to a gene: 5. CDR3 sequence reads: CASTPGGRETQYF. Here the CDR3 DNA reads TGTGCCAGCACCCCGGGAGGGCGAGAGACCCAGTACTTC.

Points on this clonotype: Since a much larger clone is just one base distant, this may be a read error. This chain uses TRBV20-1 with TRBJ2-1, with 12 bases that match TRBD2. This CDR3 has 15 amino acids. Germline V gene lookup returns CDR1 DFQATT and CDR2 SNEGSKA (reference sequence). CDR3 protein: CSALTSGRPYNERFF. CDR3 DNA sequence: TGCAGTGCTCTAACTAGCGGGAGGCCCTACAATGAGCGGTTCTTC.

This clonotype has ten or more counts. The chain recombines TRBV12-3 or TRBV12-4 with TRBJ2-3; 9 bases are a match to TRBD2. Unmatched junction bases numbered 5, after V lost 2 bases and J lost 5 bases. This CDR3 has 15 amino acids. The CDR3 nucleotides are TGTGCCAGCAGTTTAAGCGGGAGGCTGGTAGATACGCAGTATTTT. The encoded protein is CASSLSGRLVDTQYF.

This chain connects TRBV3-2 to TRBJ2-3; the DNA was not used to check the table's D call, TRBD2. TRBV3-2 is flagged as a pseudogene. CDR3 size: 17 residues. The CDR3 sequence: CASSPNSGRYLTDTQYF. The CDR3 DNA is TGTGCCAGCAGCCCAAACAGCGGACGATACCTAACAGATACGCAGTATTTT.

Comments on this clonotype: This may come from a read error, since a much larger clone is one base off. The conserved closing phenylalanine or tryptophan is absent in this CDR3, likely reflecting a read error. CDR3 in DNA: TGTGCCAGCAGTTCCGGGACAGGGGGCGCTCAGACCCAGTACCTC. Its protein product is CASSSGTGGAQTQYL. The rearrangement joins TRBV12-3 or TRBV12-4 to TRBJ2-5; 12 bases align to TRBD1. This CDR3 comprises 15 residues. V shed 4 bases, J shed 6 bases, and the junction held 6 bases outside the gene matches.

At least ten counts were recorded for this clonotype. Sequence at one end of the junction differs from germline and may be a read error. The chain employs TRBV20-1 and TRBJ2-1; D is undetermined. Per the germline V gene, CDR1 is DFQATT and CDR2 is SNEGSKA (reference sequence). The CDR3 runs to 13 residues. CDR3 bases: TGCAGTGCGAGAGGCTTCTCCTACAATGAGCAGTTCTTC. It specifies CSARGFSYNEQFF.

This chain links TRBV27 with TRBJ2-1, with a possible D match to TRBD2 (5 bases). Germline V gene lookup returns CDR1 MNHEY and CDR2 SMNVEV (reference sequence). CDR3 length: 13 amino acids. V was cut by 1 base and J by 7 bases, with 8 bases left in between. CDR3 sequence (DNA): TGTGCCAGCAGTTTATACGGGGTGAATGAGCAGTTCTTC. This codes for CASSLYGVNEQFF.

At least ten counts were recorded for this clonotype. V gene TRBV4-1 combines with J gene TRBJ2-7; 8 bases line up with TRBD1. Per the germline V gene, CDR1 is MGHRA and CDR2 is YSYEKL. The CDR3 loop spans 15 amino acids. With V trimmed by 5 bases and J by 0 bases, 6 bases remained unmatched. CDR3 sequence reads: CASSNGQGFSYEQYF. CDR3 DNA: TGCGCCAGCAGCAACGGACAGGGTTTCTCCTACGAGCAGTACTTC.

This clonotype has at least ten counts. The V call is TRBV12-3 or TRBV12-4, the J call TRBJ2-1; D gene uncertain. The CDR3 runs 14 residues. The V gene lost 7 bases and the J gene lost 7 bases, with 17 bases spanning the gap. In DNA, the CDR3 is TGTGCCAGCACCCGTCTAGTGAAAACGAATGAGCAGTTCTTC. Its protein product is CASTRLVKTNEQFF.

The chain's CDR3 is CASSIAGQGLPYEQYF. Written as DNA, the CDR3 is TGTGCCAGTAGTATAGCCGGACAGGGGCTACCCTACGAGCAGTACTTC. This rearrangement joins TRBV19 to TRBJ2-7; the match to TRBD1 covers 9 bases. The CDR3 is 16 amino acids. V trimming: 1 base; J trimming: 2 bases; junction bases outside the gene matches: 6. Germline assignment: CDR1 LNHDA and CDR2 SQIVND (reference sequence).

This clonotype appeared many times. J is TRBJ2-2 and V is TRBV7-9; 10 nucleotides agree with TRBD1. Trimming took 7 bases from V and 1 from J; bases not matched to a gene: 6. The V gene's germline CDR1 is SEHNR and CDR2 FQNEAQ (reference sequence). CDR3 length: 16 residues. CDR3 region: CASTGTGVWNTGELFF. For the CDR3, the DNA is TGTGCCAGCACCGGGACAGGGGTCTGGAACACCGGGGAGCTGTTTTTT.

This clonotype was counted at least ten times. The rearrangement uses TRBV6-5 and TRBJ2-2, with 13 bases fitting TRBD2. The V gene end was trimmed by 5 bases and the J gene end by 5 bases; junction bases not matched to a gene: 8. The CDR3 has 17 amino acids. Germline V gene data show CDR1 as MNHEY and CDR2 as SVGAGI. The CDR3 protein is CASSRGTSGEVTGELFF. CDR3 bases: TGTGCCAGCAGTCGTGGGACTAGCGGGGAGGTGACCGGGGAGCTGTTTTTT.

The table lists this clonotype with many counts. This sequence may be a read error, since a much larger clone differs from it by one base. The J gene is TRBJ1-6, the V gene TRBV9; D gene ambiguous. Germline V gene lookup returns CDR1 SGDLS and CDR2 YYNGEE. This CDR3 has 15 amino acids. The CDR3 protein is CASSVSGSANSPPHF. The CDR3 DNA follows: TGTGCCAGCAGCGTGTCGGGGAGCGCCAATTCACCCCCCCACTTT.

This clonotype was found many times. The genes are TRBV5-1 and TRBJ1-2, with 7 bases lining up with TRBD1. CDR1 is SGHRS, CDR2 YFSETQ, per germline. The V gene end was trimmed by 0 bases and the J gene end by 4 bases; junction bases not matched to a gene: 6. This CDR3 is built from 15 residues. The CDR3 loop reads CASSLAGDSRYGYTF. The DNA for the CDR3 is TGCGCCAGCAGCTTGGCCGGGGACAGCCGCTATGGCTACACCTTC.